This TCR beta chain was sequenced in a study of cytotoxic CD8 clonotypes in ibrutinib-treated CLL. Across the whole study: The group held under twelve relapsed/refractory and 15 treatment-naive patients, with under 18 IGHV unmutated.

Repertoires were generated with immunoSEQ multiplex PCR, while TCRdb's copy carries only in-frame clones and drops some. The table has about 310,000 clones, about 80% seen once. Frozen PBMC stocks contributed around 2 micrograms of genomic DNA to the TCR beta libraries. The V gene's germline CDR1 is MDHEN and CDR2 SYDVKM. Germline trimming cut 3 bases from V and 6 bases from J; bases unmatched to any gene: 18. The CDR3 spans 19 residues. The sequence was obtained from a human donor with chronic lymphocytic leukemia. The source was PBMCs, collected before ibrutinib treatment. The chain couples TRBV28 to TRBJ2-4, with 9 bases identical to TRBD2. DNA of the CDR3: TGTGCCAGCAGTTTTCAGGCAGGCCAAAAGCGGGAGGTTCTAAACATTCAGTACTTC. Its protein product is CASSFQAGQKREVLNIQYF.